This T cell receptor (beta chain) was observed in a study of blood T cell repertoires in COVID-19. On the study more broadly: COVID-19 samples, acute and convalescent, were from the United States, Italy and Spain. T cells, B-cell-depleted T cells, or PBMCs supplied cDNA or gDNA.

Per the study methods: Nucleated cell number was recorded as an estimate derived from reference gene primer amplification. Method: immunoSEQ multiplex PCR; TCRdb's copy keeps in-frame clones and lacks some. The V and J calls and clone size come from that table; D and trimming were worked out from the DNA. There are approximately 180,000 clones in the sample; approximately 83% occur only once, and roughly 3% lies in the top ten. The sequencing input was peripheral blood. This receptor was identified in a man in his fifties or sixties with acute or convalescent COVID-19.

CDR3 bases: TGTGCCAGCAGCGTAGCTAGCGGGAAGACCAGCGAGCAGTACTTC. This sequence encodes CASSVASGKTSEQYF. This chain joins TRBV9 and TRBJ2-7; 9 bases align to TRBD2. CDR1 and CDR2 (germline): SGDLS, YYNGEE. J gave up 6 bases and V 0 bases, and 7 bases lay outside the gene matches. This CDR3 comprises 15 residues.